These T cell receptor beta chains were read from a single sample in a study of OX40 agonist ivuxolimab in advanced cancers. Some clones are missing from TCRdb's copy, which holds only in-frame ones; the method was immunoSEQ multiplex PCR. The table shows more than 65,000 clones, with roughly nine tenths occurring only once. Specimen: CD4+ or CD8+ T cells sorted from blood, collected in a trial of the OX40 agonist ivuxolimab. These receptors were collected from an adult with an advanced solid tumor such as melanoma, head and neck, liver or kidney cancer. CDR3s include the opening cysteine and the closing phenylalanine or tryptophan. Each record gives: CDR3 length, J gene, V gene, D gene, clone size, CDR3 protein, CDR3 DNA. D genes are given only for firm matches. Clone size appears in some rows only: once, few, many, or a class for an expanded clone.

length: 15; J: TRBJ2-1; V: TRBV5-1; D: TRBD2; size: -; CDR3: CASRAGGLSYNEQFF; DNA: TGCGCCAGCCGGGCGGGGGGCTTATCCTACAATGAGCAGTTCTTC
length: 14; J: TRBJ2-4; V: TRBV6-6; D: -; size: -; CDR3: CASSSNQGLNIQYF; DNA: TGTGCCAGCAGCTCCAACCAGGGGTTAAACATTCAGTACTTC
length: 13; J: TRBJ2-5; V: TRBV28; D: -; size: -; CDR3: CASSPPHQETQYF; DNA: TGTGCCAGCAGTCCCCCTCACCAAGAGACCCAGTACTTC
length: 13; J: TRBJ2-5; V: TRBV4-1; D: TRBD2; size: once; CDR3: CASSQVGLAEQYF; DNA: TGCGCCAGCAGCCAAGTGGGACTAGCGGAGCAGTACTTC
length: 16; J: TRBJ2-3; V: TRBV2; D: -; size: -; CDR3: CASSPYPWRITDTQYF; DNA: TGTGCCAGCAGTCCATATCCCTGGAGAATAACAGATACGCAGTATTTT
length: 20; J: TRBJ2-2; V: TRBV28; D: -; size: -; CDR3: CASRWIKGSARSRNAGELFF; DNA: TGTGCCAGCAGGTGGATAAAGGGCTCTGCGAGGTCTCGGAACGCGGGGGAGCTGTTTTTT
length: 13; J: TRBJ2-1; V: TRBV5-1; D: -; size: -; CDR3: CASSSRVDNEQFF; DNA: TGCGCCAGCAGCTCAAGGGTAGACAATGAGCAGTTCTTC
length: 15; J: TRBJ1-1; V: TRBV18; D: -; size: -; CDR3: CASSPTAAPNTEAFF; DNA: TGTGCCAGCTCACCTACGGCGGCCCCGAACACTGAAGCTTTCTTT
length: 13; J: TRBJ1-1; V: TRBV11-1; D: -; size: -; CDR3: CASSLMDSRRAFF; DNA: TGTGCCAGCAGCTTGATGGACAGCAGGAGAGCTTTCTTT
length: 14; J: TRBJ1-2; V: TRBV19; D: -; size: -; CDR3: CASSIEDGYYGYTF; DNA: TGTGCCAGTAGTATAGAGGACGGATACTATGGCTACACCTTC
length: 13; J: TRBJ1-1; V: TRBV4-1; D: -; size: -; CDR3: CASSQPGYPEAFF; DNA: TGCGCCAGCAGCCAGCCGGGATATCCCGAAGCTTTCTTT
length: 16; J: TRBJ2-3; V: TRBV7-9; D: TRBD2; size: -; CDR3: CASSFQLGGSTDTQYF; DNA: TGTGCCAGCAGCTTCCAATTGGGGGGGAGCACAGATACGCAGTATTTT
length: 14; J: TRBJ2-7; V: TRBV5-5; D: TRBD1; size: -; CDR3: CASRIRDSEGVQYF; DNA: TGTGCCAGTAGAATCCGGGACAGCGAGGGGGTACAGTACTTC
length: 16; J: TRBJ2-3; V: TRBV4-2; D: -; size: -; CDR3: CASSQRGLGSTDTQYF; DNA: TGTGCCAGCAGCCAAAGGGGGTTAGGATCCACAGATACGCAGTATTTT
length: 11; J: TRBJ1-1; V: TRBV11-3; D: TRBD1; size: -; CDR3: CASRAGGVAFF; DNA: TGTGCCAGCAGGGCAGGGGGGGTGGCTTTCTTT
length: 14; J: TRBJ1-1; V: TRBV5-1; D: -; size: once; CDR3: CASSSLGEGQRAFF; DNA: TGCGCCAGCAGCTCCCTAGGCGAGGGGCAGAGGGCTTTCTTT
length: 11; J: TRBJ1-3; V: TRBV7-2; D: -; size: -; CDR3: CAGRRGNTIYF; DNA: TGTGCCGGTCGTCGGGGAAACACCATATATTTT
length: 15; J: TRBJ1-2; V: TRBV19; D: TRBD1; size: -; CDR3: CASSPADRALSGYTF; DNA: TGTGCCAGTAGTCCCGCCGACAGGGCACTCTCTGGCTACACCTTC
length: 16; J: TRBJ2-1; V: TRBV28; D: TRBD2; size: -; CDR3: CASSLYGGGRRDEQFF; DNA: TGTGCCAGCAGTTTATATGGGGGCGGGAGGAGGGATGAGCAGTTCTTC
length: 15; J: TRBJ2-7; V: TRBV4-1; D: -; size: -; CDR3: CASSQVFTAAYEQYF; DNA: TGCGCCAGCAGCCAAGTATTTACAGCGGCCTACGAGCAGTACTTC
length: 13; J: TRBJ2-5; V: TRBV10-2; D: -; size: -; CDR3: CASSASTGETQYF; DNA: TGCGCCAGCTCTGCCTCAACGGGAGAGACCCAGTACTTC
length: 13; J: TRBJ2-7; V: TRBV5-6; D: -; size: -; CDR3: CASSIQHSYEQYF; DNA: TGTGCCAGCAGCATACAGCACAGCTACGAGCAGTACTTC
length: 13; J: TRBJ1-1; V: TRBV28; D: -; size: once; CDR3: CASSPYLNTEAFF; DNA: TGTGCCAGCAGCCCGTACTTGAACACTGAAGCTTTCTTT
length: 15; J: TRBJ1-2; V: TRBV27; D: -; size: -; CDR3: CASSLIGGGYYGYTF; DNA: TGTGCCAGCAGTTTAATCGGCGGCGGATACTATGGCTACACCTTC
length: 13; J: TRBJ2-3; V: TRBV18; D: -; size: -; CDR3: CASSPPSTDTQYF; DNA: TGTGCCAGCTCGCCCCCAAGCACAGATACGCAGTATTTT
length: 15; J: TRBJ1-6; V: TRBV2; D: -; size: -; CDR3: CASSEAAAYNSPLHF; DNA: TGTGCCAGCAGTGAAGCGGCAGCTTATAATTCACCCCTCCACTTT
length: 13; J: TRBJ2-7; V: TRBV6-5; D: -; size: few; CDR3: CASSYEGSGEQYF; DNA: TGTGCCAGCAGTTATGAGGGTTCGGGCGAGCAGTACTTC
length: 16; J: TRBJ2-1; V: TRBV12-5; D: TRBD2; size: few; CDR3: CASGLAYRGGYNEQFF; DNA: TGTGCTAGTGGTTTGGCCTACCGCGGGGGTTACAATGAGCAGTTCTTC
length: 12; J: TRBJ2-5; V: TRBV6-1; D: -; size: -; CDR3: CASRSSGETQYF; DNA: TGTGCCAGCAGGTCGAGCGGGGAGACCCAGTACTTC
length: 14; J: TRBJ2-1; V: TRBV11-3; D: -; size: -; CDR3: CASSLGAVRNEQFF; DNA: TGTGCCAGCAGCTTAGGGGCCGTCCGGAATGAGCAGTTCTTC
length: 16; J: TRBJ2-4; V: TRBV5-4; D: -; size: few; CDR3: CASSLYLAKGLNIQYF; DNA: TGTGCCAGCAGCTTGTATCTAGCGAAGGGTCTAAACATTCAGTACTTC
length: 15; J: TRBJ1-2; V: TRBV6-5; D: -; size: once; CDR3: CASSYSRDPSYGYTF; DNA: TGTGCCAGCAGTTACTCGAGGGACCCATCCTATGGCTACACCTTC
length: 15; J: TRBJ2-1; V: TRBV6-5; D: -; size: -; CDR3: CASREGSYSYNEQFF; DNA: TGTGCCAGCAGGGAGGGCTCATACTCCTACAATGAGCAGTTCTTC
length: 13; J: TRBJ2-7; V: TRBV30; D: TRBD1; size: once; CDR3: CARGRQGVYEQYF; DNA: TGTGCCCGGGGGAGACAGGGGGTATACGAGCAGTACTTC
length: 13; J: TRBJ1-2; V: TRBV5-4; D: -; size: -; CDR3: CASSFGAKDGYTF; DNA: TGTGCCAGCAGCTTTGGGGCCAAGGATGGCTACACCTTC
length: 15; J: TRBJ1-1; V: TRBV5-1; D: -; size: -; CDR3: CASSLGGTLNTEAFF; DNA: TGCGCCAGCAGCTTGGGGGGGACACTGAACACTGAAGCTTTCTTT
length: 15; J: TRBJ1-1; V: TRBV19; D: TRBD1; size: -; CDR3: CASSTTGGAWTEAFF; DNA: TGTGCCAGTAGTACAACAGGGGGCGCATGGACTGAAGCTTTCTTT